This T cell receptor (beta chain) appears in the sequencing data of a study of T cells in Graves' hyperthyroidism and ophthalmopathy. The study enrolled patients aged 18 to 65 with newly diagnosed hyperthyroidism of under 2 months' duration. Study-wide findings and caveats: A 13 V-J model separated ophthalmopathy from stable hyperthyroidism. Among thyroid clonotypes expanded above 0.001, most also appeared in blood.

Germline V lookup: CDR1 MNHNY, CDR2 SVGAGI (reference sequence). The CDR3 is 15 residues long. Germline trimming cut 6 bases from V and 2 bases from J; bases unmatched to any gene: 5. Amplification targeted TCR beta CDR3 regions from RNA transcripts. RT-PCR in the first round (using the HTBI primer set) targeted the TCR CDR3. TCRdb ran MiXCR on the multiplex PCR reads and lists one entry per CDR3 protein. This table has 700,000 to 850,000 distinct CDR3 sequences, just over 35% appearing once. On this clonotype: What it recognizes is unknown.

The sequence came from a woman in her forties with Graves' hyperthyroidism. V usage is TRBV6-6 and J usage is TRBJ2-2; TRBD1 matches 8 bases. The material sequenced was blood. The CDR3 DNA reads TGTGCCAGCAGCCAACAGGGGGGTAACACCGGGGAGCTGTTTTTT. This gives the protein CASSQQGGNTGELFF.